The 31 T cell receptor beta chains given below trace back to one sample, sequenced in a study of shared clonotypes between healthy human individuals (dated by TCRdb to 2019 to 2021). The library was prepared using the immunoSEQ multiplex PCR assay. TCRdb's version of the immuneACCESS table is confined to in-frame rearrangements and falls short of the full clone set. An unresolved V gene accounts for under half of the shortfall where checked; the remainder is of unknown origin. The sample records roughly 640,000 clones, 95% to 98% of which are singletons. The ten most abundant clones make up around 0.058% of the sample. The material sequenced was naive CD4+ T cells sorted from blood. The sample's cell subset or site label, decoded: CD45RA+ positively selected. Receptor source: a woman in her 30s in good health.

The chain uses TRBV7-2 and TRBJ2-7, with 8 bases lining up with TRBD1. The CDR3 length is 12 residues. Germline CDR1 SGHTA, CDR2 FQGNSA. V shed 5 bases, J shed 5 bases, and the junction held 2 bases outside the gene matches. This chain's CDR3 is CASSGTGDEQYF. The CDR3 nucleotides read TGTGCCAGCAGCGGGACAGGCGACGAGCAGTACTTC.

This chain connects TRBV7-3 to TRBJ2-1, with 14 nucleotides matching TRBD2. This CDR3 spans 18 amino acids. Looked up from germline, CDR1 is SGHTA and CDR2 is FQGTGA. With 3 bases clipped from V and 2 bases from J, the junction kept 6 bases outside the gene matches. The CDR3 nucleotides are TGTGCCAGCAGCTTGGGACTAGCGGGAGAGGGGCCCTACAATGAGCAGTTCTTC. It translates to CASSLGLAGEGPYNEQFF.

The chain has TRBV28 and TRBJ2-7; 11 nucleotides match TRBD1. With V trimmed by 5 bases and J by 5 bases, 14 bases remained unmatched. The germline V gene encodes CDR1 MDHEN and CDR2 SYDVKM. The CDR3 runs to 17 residues. Here the CDR3 DNA reads TGTGCCAGCAGTCCCGGATCCGGGACAGGGGGTCCCCACGAGCAGTACTTC. This translates into CASSPGSGTGGPHEQYF.

This clone was seen more than once but under ten times. This chain joins TRBV4-1 and TRBJ2-7; D possibly corresponds to TRBD2 (5 bases). Deletions cut 0 bases from V and 11 bases from J, with 14 bases between. The CDR3 length is 13 residues. Germline V lookup: CDR1 MGHRA, CDR2 YSYEKL. For the CDR3, the DNA is TGCGCCAGCAGCCAAGATCAAACCTCCGGGGAGTACTTC. Protein product: CASSQDQTSGEYF.

As for this clone: Other DNA sequences in this specimen translate into the identical CDR3. The CDR3 spells CSASGSYEQYF. For the CDR3, the DNA is TGCAGTGCTAGCGGCTCCTACGAGCAGTACTTC. The gene calls are TRBV20-1 and TRBJ2-7; D is unresolved. V was trimmed by 3 bases and J by 0 bases, leaving 3 bases between them. CDR3 length: 11 amino acids. Germline V gene lookup returns CDR1 DFQATT and CDR2 SNEGSKA (reference sequence).

This rearrangement joins TRBV28 to TRBJ1-1, with TRBD1 identical over 9 bases. Germline trimming cut 6 bases from V and 10 bases from J; bases unmatched to any gene: 15. The CDR3 runs 15 residues. From germline, CDR1 is MDHEN and CDR2 SYDVKM. CDR3 DNA sequence: TGTGCCAGCAGCACTTCGACAGGGGGAGGGTCGGTAGCTTTCTTT. Its protein is CASSTSTGGGSVAFF.

The CDR3 loop reads CATSRDRTGVSYEQYF. CDR3 bases: TGTGCCACCAGCAGAGATAGAACAGGAGTTTCCTACGAGCAGTACTTC. V gene TRBV15 combines with J gene TRBJ2-7; a weak D match, TRBD1 (5 bases). Trimming removed 0 bases at V and 1 base at J, with 13 bases between. Germline CDR1 LNHNV, CDR2 YYDKDF (reference sequence). The CDR3 is 16 residues long.

J is TRBJ2-7 and V is TRBV11-2, with D maybe TRBD2 (5 bases). Trimming took off 1 base at V and 4 bases at J, with 8 bases between the two ends. The germline gives CDR1 SGHAT, CDR2 FQNNGV. The CDR3 length is 13 residues. CDR3 protein: CASSLGWRYEQYF. CDR3 coding DNA: TGTGCCAGCAGCTTAGGGTGGAGGTACGAGCAGTACTTC.

V and J are TRBV5-1 and TRBJ2-1; D is possibly TRBD2 (5 bases). The CDR3 loop spans 15 amino acids. The germline V gene has CDR1 SGHRS and CDR2 YFSETQ. V dropped 0 bases and J dropped 1 base, with 8 bases sitting between them. The CDR3 nucleotides read TGCGCCAGCAGCTTGGAGCCGGGGTCCTACAATGAGCAGTTCTTC. It codes for CASSLEPGSYNEQFF.

V usage is TRBV27 and J usage is TRBJ2-7; TRBD1 might be the D (6 bases). Germline CDR1 reads MNHEY; CDR2 reads SMNVEV (reference sequence). There are 16 residues in the CDR3. Trimming cost V 0 bases and J 4 bases, with 16 bases left between them. The CDR3 loop is CASSLSPQGAVYEQYF. Here the CDR3 DNA reads TGTGCCAGCAGTTTATCCCCACAGGGAGCTGTTTACGAGCAGTACTTC.

The rearrangement joins TRBV28 to TRBJ2-7, with 8 bases matching TRBD2. From germline, CDR1 is MDHEN and CDR2 SYDVKM. The CDR3 contains 14 residues. V lost 7 bases, J lost 1 base, and 6 bases stayed unmatched. DNA of the CDR3: TGTGCCAGCACCAGAGCGGGGGTTTCCTACGAGCAGTACTTC. This gives the protein CASTRAGVSYEQYF.

The chain recombines TRBV9 with TRBJ2-6; D gene unclear. Germline V CDR1 and CDR2: SGDLS, YYNGEE. The CDR3 extends over 15 amino acids. Trimming took 4 bases from V and 1 from J, leaving 9 bases between them. CDR3 protein: CASSTMGSGANVLTF. CDR3 in DNA: TGTGCCAGCAGCACAATGGGTTCTGGGGCCAACGTCCTGACTTTC.

The chain employs TRBV5-5 and TRBJ1-2, with no clear D. The CDR3 covers 15 residues. The ends were cut back, 2 bases at V and 0 bases at J, with 11 bases in the middle. CDR1 is SGHKS, CDR2 YYEKEE, per germline (reference sequence). CDR3 nucleotides: TGTGCCAGCAGCTTCGGGAGGGATGCTAACTATGGCTACACCTTC. Translating it yields CASSFGRDANYGYTF.

The rearrangement links TRBV11-3 to TRBJ2-5; 12 bases align to TRBD2. CDR1 and CDR2 (germline): SGHNT, YENEEA. J was trimmed by 2 bases and V by 1 base; bases with no gene match: 5. The length of the CDR3 is 17 residues. CDR3 nucleotide sequence: TGTGCCAGCAGCTTAGGGGAGACTAGCGGGGGACAAGAGACCCAGTACTTC. Its protein is CASSLGETSGGQETQYF.

The genes are TRBV9 and TRBJ2-7, with 8 bases aligning to TRBD2. The CDR3 sequence is 16 residues long. V was pared by 2 bases and J by 3 bases, with 10 bases of the junction left unmatched. Germline CDR1 reads SGDLS; CDR2 reads YYNGEE. CDR3 amino acids: CASSVRWTSLLYEQYF. The CDR3 coding sequence is TGTGCCAGCAGCGTCCGGTGGACTAGCCTCCTCTACGAGCAGTACTTC.

The chain links TRBV5-6 to TRBJ2-5; 7 positions match TRBD1. The J segment lost 5 bases and the V segment lost 4 bases, leaving 8 bases of the junction unmatched. CDR3 size: 14 residues. Germline assignment: CDR1 SGHDT and CDR2 YYEEEE. The CDR3 region is CASSRQGVKETQYF. The CDR3 nucleotides are TGTGCCAGCAGCAGACAGGGAGTAAAGGAGACCCAGTACTTC.

The V call is TRBV10-3, the J call TRBJ2-5, with TRBD1 identical over 9 bases. CDR1 ENHRY and CDR2 SYGVKD come from the germline V gene. V shed 9 bases and J 5 bases; nucleotides not matched to a gene: 16. This CDR3 comprises 16 residues. The CDR3 spells CAISKGLGQGEETQYF. As DNA, the CDR3 is TGTGCCATTTCGAAGGGTTTGGGACAGGGAGAGGAGACCCAGTACTTC.

This chain joins TRBV28 and TRBJ2-7; no firm D call. Germline CDR1 MDHEN, CDR2 SYDVKM. V lost 5 bases to trimming and J lost 0 bases, with 8 bases between them. The CDR3 is 13 amino acids. DNA for the CDR3: TGTGCCAGCAGTCCTTCCGTCTCCTACGAGCAGTACTTC. Amino acid sequence: CASSPSVSYEQYF.

The chain employs TRBV5-1 and TRBJ2-3; 9 bases align to TRBD1. The germline V gene encodes CDR1 SGHRS and CDR2 YFSETQ. V was clipped by 4 bases and J by 5 bases; unmatched bases: 5. The CDR3 extends over 14 amino acids. DNA for the CDR3: TGCGCCAGCAGCCACGGACAGGGGATAGATACGCAGTATTTT. Translation gives CASSHGQGIDTQYF.

V usage is TRBV10-3 and J usage is TRBJ1-3, with 11 bases matching TRBD1. This CDR3 has 15 residues. The V and J ends lost 6 bases and 9 bases, in that order; junction bases with no gene match: 10. The germline V gene has CDR1 ENHRY and CDR2 SYGVKD. The CDR3 DNA sequence: TGTGCCATCAGGGGGGACAGGGGGACCGGGAGCACCATATATTTT. It encodes CAIRGDRGTGSTIYF.

V and J are TRBV6-1 and TRBJ2-7; 14 bases fit TRBD2. The J segment lost 3 bases and the V segment lost 4 bases, leaving 2 bases of the junction unmatched. The V gene's germline CDR1 is MNHNS and CDR2 SASEGT. The CDR3 spans 15 residues. The DNA for the CDR3 is TGTGCCAGCAGTGGGGGACTAGCGGGAGTCTACGAGCAGTACTTC. Amino acids: CASSGGLAGVYEQYF.

This chain joins TRBV4-2 and TRBJ1-4; a possible D gene is TRBD1 (5 bases). The CDR3 runs to 15 residues. V lost 1 base and J 7 bases, leaving 13 bases between the germline ends. Germline V CDR1 and CDR2: LGHNA, YNFKEQ. The CDR3 nucleotides are TGTGCCAGCAGCCAAGGTCTCGGGACGGCTGAAAAACTGTTTTTT. This translates into CASSQGLGTAEKLFF.

V is TRBV4-1 and J is TRBJ2-5; 11 positions agree with TRBD2. CDR1 and CDR2 (germline): MGHRA, YSYEKL. CDR3 length equals 16 residues. J lost 0 bases, V lost 3 bases, and 3 bases had no gene match. The CDR3 nucleotides read TGCGCCAGCAGCCAGTATAGCGGGAGGGACCAAGAGACCCAGTACTTC. It encodes CASSQYSGRDQETQYF.

The chain uses TRBV9 and TRBJ2-1; TRBD1 matches at 10 bases. This CDR3 is built from 13 residues. CDR1 SGDLS and CDR2 YYNGEE come from the germline V gene. V lost 4 bases to trimming and J lost 15 bases; unmatched junction nucleotides: 10. As DNA, the CDR3 is TGTGCCAGCAGCTTCCGGGACAGGGGAATTCCGTTCTTC. Its translation: CASSFRDRGIPFF.

The chain links TRBV5-1 to TRBJ2-7; 7 bases are a match to TRBD1. V trimming: 0 bases; J trimming: 0 bases; junction bases outside the gene matches: 6. Germline V CDR1 and CDR2: SGHRS, YFSETQ. This CDR3 spans 16 amino acids. The CDR3 DNA sequence: TGCGCCAGCAGCTTGGAGAGGGGGCGACCCTCCTACGAGCAGTACTTC. Translation gives CASSLERGRPSYEQYF.

CDR3 DNA: TGCGCCAGCAGCGGCGGACTAGCGGGATACACCGGGGAGCTGTTTTTT. It yields the protein CASSGGLAGYTGELFF. The chain has TRBV5-1 and TRBJ2-2; 12 bases agree with TRBD2. The CDR3 consists of 16 residues. Per germline, CDR1 SGHRS and CDR2 YFSETQ. V was pared by 4 bases and J by 3 bases, with 4 bases of the junction left unmatched.

V gene TRBV30 combines with J gene TRBJ2-5; D possibly corresponds to TRBD1 (6 bases). The J call may be incorrect, as the DNA end agrees better with TRBJ2-7. This CDR3 contains 13 residues. The germline V gene encodes CDR1 GTSNPN and CDR2 SVGIG (reference sequence). Here the CDR3 reads CAWRDRLFYEQYF. As DNA, the CDR3 is TGTGCCTGGAGGGACAGACTCTTCTACGAGCAGTACTTC.

CDR3 region: CASSTGLGPRGETQYF. The DNA for the CDR3 is TGTGCCAGCAGCACCGGTTTGGGACCGAGGGGAGAGACCCAGTACTTC. V usage is TRBV11-2 and J usage is TRBJ2-5; D might be TRBD1 or TRBD2, each matching 5 bases. CDR1 is SGHAT and CDR2 is FQNNGV in the germline V gene. This CDR3 comprises 16 residues. V gave up 5 bases and J gave up 4 bases, with 20 bases separating them.

For the CDR3, the DNA is TGCGCCAGCAGCTGGGGGACAGGGGCCGTGTACACTGAAGCTTTCTTT. Protein: CASSWGTGAVYTEAFF. The genes are TRBV5-1 and TRBJ1-1; 10 nucleotides agree with TRBD1. The CDR3 contains 16 residues. The V gene end was trimmed by 3 bases and the J gene end by 3 bases; junction bases not matched to a gene: 8. Germline V gene sequence: CDR1 SGHRS, CDR2 YFSETQ.

The chain employs TRBV28 and TRBJ1-2; D is ambiguous. The V gene's germline CDR1 is MDHEN and CDR2 SYDVKM. The CDR3 contains 14 residues. V was trimmed by 6 bases and J by 4 bases, leaving 15 bases between them. CDR3 in amino acids: CASSSGWGFYGYTF. For the CDR3, the DNA is TGTGCCAGCAGCTCGGGGTGGGGATTCTATGGCTACACCTTC.

The gene calls are TRBV10-3 and TRBJ1-4; TRBD1 matches at 7 bases. CDR1 and CDR2 (germline): ENHRY, SYGVKD. CDR3 size: 14 residues. Losses at the gene ends were 5 bases for V and 8 bases for J; bases not matched to a gene: 8. CDR3 sequence reads: CAISPATGNEKLFF. CDR3 sequence (DNA): TGTGCCATCAGTCCTGCGACAGGGAACGAAAAACTGTTTTTT.